The sequence of this T cell receptor beta chain was determined in a study of blood T cell repertoires in COVID-19. Whole-study context: Specimens from acute and convalescent COVID-19 originated in the United States, Italy and Spain. PBMCs, B-cell-depleted T cells, or T cells were the source of the cDNA or gDNA that made up the material.

Germline V lookup: CDR1 MNHEY, CDR2 SMNVEV (reference sequence). The CDR3 sequence is 14 residues long. Trimming removed 6 bases from V and 6 bases from J; junction bases left unmatched: 9. In the original analysis: Cell counts per sample came from amplifying reference gene primers. Assay used: immunoSEQ multiplex PCR; TCRdb lists only in-frame clones, some missing. V and J calls and clone size follow that table, whereas D and trimming were derived from the DNA. The table shows 120,000 or so clones, with around 81% occurring only once. The receptor was derived from a man between 60 and 75 years old with acute or convalescent COVID-19. The chain uses TRBV27 and TRBJ2-7; 9 bases line up with TRBD1. Source material: peripheral blood. The CDR3, as DNA: TGTGCCAGCAGCGACCGGGACAGGGCAGCCGAGCAGTACTTC. Translated: CASSDRDRAAEQYF.